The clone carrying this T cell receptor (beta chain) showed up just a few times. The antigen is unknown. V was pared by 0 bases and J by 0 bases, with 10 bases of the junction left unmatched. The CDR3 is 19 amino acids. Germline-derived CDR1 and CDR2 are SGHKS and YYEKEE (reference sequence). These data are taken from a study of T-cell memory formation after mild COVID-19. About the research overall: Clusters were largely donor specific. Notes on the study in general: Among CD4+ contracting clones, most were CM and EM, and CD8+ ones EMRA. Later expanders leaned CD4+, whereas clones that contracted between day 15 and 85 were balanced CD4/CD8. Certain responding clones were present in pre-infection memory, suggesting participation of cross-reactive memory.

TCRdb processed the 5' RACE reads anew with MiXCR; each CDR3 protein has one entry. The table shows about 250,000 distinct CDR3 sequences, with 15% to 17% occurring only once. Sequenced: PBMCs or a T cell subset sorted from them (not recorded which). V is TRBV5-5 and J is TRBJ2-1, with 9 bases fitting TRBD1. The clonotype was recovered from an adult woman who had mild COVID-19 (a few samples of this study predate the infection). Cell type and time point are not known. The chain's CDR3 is CASSLAFGTGISSYNEQFF. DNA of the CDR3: TGTGCCAGCAGCTTGGCCTTTGGGACAGGGATAAGCTCCTACAATGAGCAGTTCTTC. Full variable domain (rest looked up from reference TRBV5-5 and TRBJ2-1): DAGVTQSPTHLIKTRGQQVTLRCSPISGHKSVSWYQQVLGQGPQFIFQYYEKEERGRGNFPDRFSARQFPNYSSELNVNALLLGDSALYLCASSLAFGTGISSYNEQFFGPGTRLTVL.